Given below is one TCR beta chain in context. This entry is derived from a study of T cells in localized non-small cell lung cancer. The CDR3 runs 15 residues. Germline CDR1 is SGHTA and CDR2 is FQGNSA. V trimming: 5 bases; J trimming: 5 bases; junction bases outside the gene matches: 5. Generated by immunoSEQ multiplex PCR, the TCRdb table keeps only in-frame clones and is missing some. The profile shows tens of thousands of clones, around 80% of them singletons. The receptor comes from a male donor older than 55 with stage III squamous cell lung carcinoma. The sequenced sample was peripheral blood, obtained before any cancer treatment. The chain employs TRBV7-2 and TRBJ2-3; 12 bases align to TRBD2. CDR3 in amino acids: CASSLLAGGGDTQYF. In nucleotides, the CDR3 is TGTGCCAGCAGCCTACTAGCGGGGGGCGGAGATACGCAGTATTTT. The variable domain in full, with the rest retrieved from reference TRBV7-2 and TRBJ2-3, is GAGVSQSPSNKVTEKGKDVELRCDPISGHTALYWYRQSLGQGLEFLIYFQGNSAPDKSGLPSDRFSAERTGGSVSTLTIQRTQQEDSAVYLCASSLLAGGGDTQYFGPGTRLTVL.